This TCR beta chain was identified in a study of blood T cell repertoires in COVID-19. Overall study: Collection of acute and convalescent COVID-19 samples took place in the United States, Italy and Spain. In each case, the material was cDNA or gDNA derived from T cells, B-cell-depleted T cells, or PBMCs.

This table comes from immunoSEQ multiplex PCR, and its TCRdb copy is limited to in-frame clones, with some not included. Of 60,000 to 70,000 clones in the sample, approximately 84% were seen once. The CDR3 has 15 residues. Trimming removed 3 bases from V and 7 bases from J, with 16 bases in between. Germline CDR1 is MNHNS and CDR2 is SASEGT. V gene TRBV6-1 combines with J gene TRBJ1-5; D is possibly TRBD1 (5 bases). The source material was peripheral blood. The clonotype originates from a man aged 40-55 years with COVID-19, enrolled during active disease. CDR3 in DNA: TGTGCCAGCAGTGAGCCCGGGCAGGGCCTCCAGCCCCAGCATTTT. Translation: CASSEPGQGLQPQHF.